The 21 T cell receptor beta chains presented below share a single source sample, sequenced in a study of cytomegalovirus exposure and HLA in healthy donors (dated 2017 in TCRdb). Library preparation was by the immunoSEQ multiplex PCR assay. The multiplex PCR relied on a mix of 60 forward primers for TCR Vbeta segments and 13 reverse primers for TCR Jbeta segments. Here the immuneACCESS table is served through TCRdb, limited to in-frame sequences with V and J called. Missing clones are a known gap in these copies; in checked studies unresolved V genes cover under half, and the rest lacks a known reason. The sample has roughly 140,000 clones on record, 79% of them singletons. The top ten constitute 6.3% of the sample. Source material: PBMCs. Receptor source: a man in his forties or fifties in good health and CMV-seropositive.

The table lists this clone with a few counts. The chain links TRBV10-2 to TRBJ2-7; possible D gene TRBD2, 5 bases. V lost 4 bases to trimming and J lost 3 bases, with 10 bases between them. This CDR3 is 13 amino acids long. Germline CDR1 reads WSHSY; CDR2 reads SAAADI. The DNA of the CDR3 is TGCGCCAGCAGTGTTGGAGGTTACTACGAGCAGTACTTC. This translates into CASSVGGYYEQYF.

This chain connects TRBV9 to TRBJ2-7, with TRBD2 matching over 7 bases. The CDR3 extends over 13 amino acids. V was pared by 2 bases and J by 6 bases, with 5 bases of the junction left unmatched. The germline V gene encodes CDR1 SGDLS and CDR2 YYNGEE. CDR3 coding DNA: TGTGCCAGCAGCGTTAGACCGGGAGGCGAGCAGTACTTC. Its protein is CASSVRPGGEQYF.

This chain joins TRBV27 and TRBJ2-5, with 11 bases aligning to TRBD1. The CDR3 covers 18 residues. The V gene end was trimmed by 3 bases and the J gene end by 0 bases; junction bases not matched to a gene: 9. CDR1 MNHEY and CDR2 SMNVEV come from the germline V gene (reference sequence). The DNA of the CDR3 is TGTGCCAGCAGTTTCGTACCCCCGGGACAGGGGGACCAAGAGACCCAGTACTTC. Amino acid sequence: CASSFVPPGQGDQETQYF.

The CDR3: CAITLTGDTGELFF. The CDR3 region has the DNA TGTGCCATAACACTTACAGGGGACACCGGGGAGCTGTTTTTT. This rearrangement joins TRBV10-3 to TRBJ2-2, with 7 nucleotides matching TRBD1. The CDR3 runs 14 residues. The germline V gene has CDR1 ENHRY and CDR2 SYGVKD. With 9 bases clipped from V and 3 bases from J, the junction kept 7 bases outside the gene matches.

The chain has TRBV19 and TRBJ2-5; 7 positions agree with TRBD1. Germline loops: CDR1 LNHDA, CDR2 SQIVND (reference sequence). V gave up 5 bases and J gave up 5 bases; unmatched junction bases: 14. The CDR3 runs 16 residues. The CDR3 DNA follows: TGTGCCAGTAGTGGCACAAAGACAGGGCAGGGGGAGACCCAGTACTTC. It codes for CASSGTKTGQGETQYF.

The V gene is TRBV28, the J gene TRBJ2-3; D perhaps matches TRBD1 (6 bases). Trimming removed 1 base from V and 1 base from J, with 9 bases in between. Germline assignment: CDR1 MDHEN and CDR2 SYDVKM. The CDR3 length is 15 residues. In DNA, the CDR3 is TGTGCCAGCAGTTTATTGGCAGGGGGCACAGATACGCAGTATTTT. Protein product: CASSLLAGGTDTQYF.

V gene TRBV2 combines with J gene TRBJ2-1; D gene unclear. CDR1 is SNHLY, CDR2 FYNNEI, per germline. This CDR3 has 15 amino acids. V was shortened by 2 bases and J by 1 base, with 9 bases between the two germline ends. CDR3 sequence (DNA): TGTGCCAGCAGTGAAAAGGCGGTGTCCTACAATGAGCAGTTCTTC. Translation gives CASSEKAVSYNEQFF.

The rearrangement joins TRBV7-9 to TRBJ1-1, with D perhaps matching TRBD1 (6 bases). Trimming shortened V by 1 base and J by 1 base, and 10 bases separated the two germline ends. The CDR3 is 15 amino acids. The germline V gene has CDR1 SEHNR and CDR2 FQNEAQ (reference sequence). The CDR3 nucleotides read TGTGCCAGCAGCTTAGATGGGGGGGCGAACACTGAAGCTTTCTTT. Translating it yields CASSLDGGANTEAFF.

DNA for the CDR3: TGTGCCAGCAGCTTCCGGGTTTCACCCTTCTACGAGCAGTACTTC. Its translation: CASSFRVSPFYEQYF. This chain connects TRBV7-2 to TRBJ2-7; D is ambiguous. The CDR3 contains 15 residues. The V end lost 3 bases, the J end lost 3 bases, and 15 bases lay between the germline ends. Germline V lookup: CDR1 SGHTA, CDR2 FQGNSA.

This clone was counted between two and nine times. The CDR3 loop is CASSRGSNQPQHF. In nucleotides, the CDR3 is TGTGCCAGCAGTAGGGGAAGCAATCAGCCCCAGCATTTT. The rearrangement joins TRBV6-1 to TRBJ1-5; perhaps TRBD1 as D (5 bases). V lost 5 bases and J 1 base, leaving 6 bases between the germline ends. The CDR3 loop spans 13 amino acids. Germline V gene lookup returns CDR1 MNHNS and CDR2 SASEGT.

The chain employs TRBV19 and TRBJ2-7; 7 bases align to TRBD1. The CDR3 consists of 11 residues. The germline V gene has CDR1 LNHDA and CDR2 SQIVND (reference sequence). Trimming at V came to 8 bases and at J to 3 bases, leaving 1 base not matched to a gene. In DNA form, the CDR3 reads TGTGCCAGTTGGGACAGCTACGAGCAGTACTTC. It codes for CASWDSYEQYF.

With respect to this clone: One junction end disagrees with the germline gene, perhaps due to a read error. The rearrangement links TRBV7-9 to TRBJ1-1; TRBD1 aligns across 7 bases. CDR1 is SEHNR, CDR2 FQNEAQ, per germline (reference sequence). The CDR3 is made up of 13 amino acids. CDR3 protein: CSSSSDRHTEAFF. Here the CDR3 DNA reads TGTTCCAGCAGCTCGGACAGGCACACTGAAGCTTTCTTT.

The genes are TRBV28 and TRBJ1-1, with D perhaps TRBD1 (5 bases). Between the trimmed V and J ends, which lost 5 bases and 8 bases, there was a span of 15 bases. The CDR3 runs 13 residues. In germline, CDR1 is MDHEN, CDR2 SYDVKM. The CDR3 reads CASSLGTQFEAFF. The CDR3 DNA is TGTGCCAGCAGTCTCGGGACTCAATTCGAAGCTTTCTTT.

The gene calls are TRBV7-9 and TRBJ1-1, with 10 positions matching TRBD1. CDR1 and CDR2 (germline): SEHNR, FQNEAQ (reference sequence). The CDR3 has 18 residues. The trim removed 1 base at V and 0 bases at J, leaving 8 bases unmatched. The CDR3 loop is CASSLVRDRGDLNTEAFF. In DNA, the CDR3 is TGTGCCAGCAGCTTAGTTCGGGACAGGGGCGATTTGAACACTGAAGCTTTCTTT.

This clone was found a few times. J is TRBJ1-2 and V is TRBV7-9; no firm D call. The germline V gene has CDR1 SEHNR and CDR2 FQNEAQ (reference sequence). Trimming pared 4 bases from V and 7 bases from J, leaving 7 bases between. The CDR3 loop spans 11 amino acids. The CDR3 sequence is CASSYAGGYTF. The CDR3 DNA reads as TGTGCCAGCAGCTACGCGGGTGGCTACACCTTC.

The rearrangement links TRBV6-4 to TRBJ1-4; weak D call: TRBD1 (6 bases). V shed 4 bases and J shed 5 bases, with 8 bases lying between them. The CDR3 extends over 13 amino acids. Germline CDR1 MRHNA, CDR2 SNTAGT. This CDR3 is CASSVDRNEKLFF. As DNA, the CDR3 is TGTGCCAGCAGTGTAGACAGGAATGAAAAACTGTTTTTT.

This sequence joins TRBV5-4 and TRBJ2-5; D is perhaps TRBD2 (7 bases). Trimming took off 3 bases at V and 4 bases at J, with 19 bases between the two ends. The germline gives CDR1 SGHNT, CDR2 YYREEE (reference sequence). The CDR3 length is 16 residues. The CDR3 coding sequence is TGTGCCAGCAGCTGGGGGGGCAGGACCGGGGGAGAGACCCAGTACTTC. This gives the protein CASSWGGRTGGETQYF.

J is TRBJ2-3 and V is TRBV27; D is possibly TRBD2 (6 bases). Per the germline V gene, CDR1 is MNHEY and CDR2 is SMNVEV (reference sequence). The V end lost 5 bases, the J end lost 4 bases, and 19 bases lay between the germline ends. The CDR3 has 16 residues. CDR3 coding DNA: TGTGCCAGCAGTCGACTAGTTCAGTATGGCTCAGATACGCAGTATTTT. Translating gives CASSRLVQYGSDTQYF.

This chain joins TRBV29-1 and TRBJ2-3; 7 bases map to TRBD1. With 3 bases clipped from V and 0 bases from J, the junction kept 9 bases outside the gene matches. The CDR3 runs 16 residues. Per germline, CDR1 SQVTM and CDR2 ANQGSEA. Here the CDR3 reads CSVDSPGTASTDTQYF. CDR3 nucleotides: TGCAGCGTTGATTCCCCTGGGACAGCTAGCACAGATACGCAGTATTTT.

Only a few counts were recorded for this clone. The CDR3 nucleotides are TGCGCCAGCAGGACGACCGGGACAGGAGAAGAGACCCAGTACTTC. Encoded protein: CASRTTGTGEETQYF. The chain is built from TRBV5-1 and TRBJ2-5; 8 bases align to TRBD1. Per the germline V gene, CDR1 is SGHRS and CDR2 is YFSETQ. J lost 3 bases, V lost 5 bases, and 9 bases had no gene match. The CDR3 contains 15 residues.

The V gene is TRBV5-6, the J gene TRBJ1-5; TRBD1 matches 8 bases. The length of the CDR3 is 18 residues. The ends lost 4 bases at V and 5 bases at J; junction bases unmatched: 17. Germline V gene data show CDR1 as SGHDT and CDR2 as YYEEEE. In DNA form, the CDR3 reads TGTGCCAGCAGCACACGGACAGGGCTTGATTTTTCGGATCAGCCCCAGCATTTT. Its translation is CASSTRTGLDFSDQPQHF.